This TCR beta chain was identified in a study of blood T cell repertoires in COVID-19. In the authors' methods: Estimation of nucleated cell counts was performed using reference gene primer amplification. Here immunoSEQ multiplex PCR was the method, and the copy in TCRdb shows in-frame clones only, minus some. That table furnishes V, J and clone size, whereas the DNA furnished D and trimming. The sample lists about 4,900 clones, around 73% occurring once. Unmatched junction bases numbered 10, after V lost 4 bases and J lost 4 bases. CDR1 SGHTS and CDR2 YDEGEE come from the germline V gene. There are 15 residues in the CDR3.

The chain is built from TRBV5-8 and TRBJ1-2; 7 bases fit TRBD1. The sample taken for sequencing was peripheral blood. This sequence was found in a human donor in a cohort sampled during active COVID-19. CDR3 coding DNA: TGTGCCAGCAGCACGGGACAGATCATAGGCTATGGCTACACCTTC. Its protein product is CASSTGQIIGYGYTF.